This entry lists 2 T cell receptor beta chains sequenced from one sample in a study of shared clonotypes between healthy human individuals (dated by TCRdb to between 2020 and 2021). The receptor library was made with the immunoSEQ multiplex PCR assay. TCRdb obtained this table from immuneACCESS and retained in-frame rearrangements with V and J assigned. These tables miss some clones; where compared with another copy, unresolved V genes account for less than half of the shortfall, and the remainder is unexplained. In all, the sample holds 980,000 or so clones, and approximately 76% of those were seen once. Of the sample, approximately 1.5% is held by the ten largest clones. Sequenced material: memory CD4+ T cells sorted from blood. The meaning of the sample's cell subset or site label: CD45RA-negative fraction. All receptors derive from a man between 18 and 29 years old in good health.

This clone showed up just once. The CDR3, as DNA: TGTGCCAGCAGTTTTCCAAGAGGGCACAGCTATGGCTACACCTTC. This sequence encodes CASSFPRGHSYGYTF. The V call is TRBV28, the J call TRBJ1-2; D gene uncertain. The germline V gene encodes CDR1 MDHEN and CDR2 SYDVKM. This CDR3 is 15 amino acids long. Trimming took 3 bases from V and 4 from J, leaving 15 bases between them.

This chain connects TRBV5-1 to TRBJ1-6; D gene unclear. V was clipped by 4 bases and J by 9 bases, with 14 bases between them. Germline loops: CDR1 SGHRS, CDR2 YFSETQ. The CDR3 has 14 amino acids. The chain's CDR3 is CASSPGVPSSPLHF. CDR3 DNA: TGCGCCAGCAGCCCCGGAGTACCGAGTTCACCCCTCCACTTT.